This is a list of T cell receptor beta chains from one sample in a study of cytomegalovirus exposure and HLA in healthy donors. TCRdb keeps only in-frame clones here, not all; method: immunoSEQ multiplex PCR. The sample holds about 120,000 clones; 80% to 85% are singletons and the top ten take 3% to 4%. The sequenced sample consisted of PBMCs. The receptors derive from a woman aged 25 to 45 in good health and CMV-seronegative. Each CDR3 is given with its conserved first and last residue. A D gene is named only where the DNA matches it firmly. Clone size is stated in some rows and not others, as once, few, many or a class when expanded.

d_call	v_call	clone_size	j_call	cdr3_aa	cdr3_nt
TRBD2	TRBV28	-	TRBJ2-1	CAGTSGRIQPVYNEQFF	TGTGCCGGCACTAGCGGGAGGATACAACCCGTCTACAATGAGCAGTTCTTC
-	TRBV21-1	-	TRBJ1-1	CASSKVDQGAAEAFF	TGTGCCAGCAGCAAAGTCGATCAGGGGGCGGCTGAAGCTTTCTTT
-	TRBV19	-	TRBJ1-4	CASSLHAANEKLFF	TGTGCCAGTAGTCTTCACGCAGCTAATGAAAAACTGTTTTTT
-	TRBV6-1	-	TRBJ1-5	CASSEKAGGSDNQPQHF	TGTGCCAGCAGTGAAAAGGCCGGGGGATCCGACAATCAGCCCCAGCATTTT
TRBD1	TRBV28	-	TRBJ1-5	CASSLTGSGQPQHF	TGTGCCAGCAGTTTGACAGGGAGCGGTCAGCCCCAGCATTTT
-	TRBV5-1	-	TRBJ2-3	CASSPGLPPDTQYF	TGCGCCAGCAGCCCGGGACTTCCGCCAGATACGCAGTATTTT
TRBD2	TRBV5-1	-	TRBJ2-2	CASSFGLAGVRSETGELFF	TGCGCCAGCAGCTTTGGGCTAGCGGGAGTAAGATCGGAAACCGGGGAGCTGTTTTTT
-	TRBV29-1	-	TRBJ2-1	CSALGTASYNEQFF	TGCAGCGCGCTTGGGACTGCCTCTTACAATGAGCAGTTCTTC
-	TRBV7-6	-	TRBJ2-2	CASSLPTGELFF	TGTGCCAGCAGCCTTCCCACCGGGGAGCTGTTTTTT
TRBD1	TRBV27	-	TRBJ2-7	CASRPGTGGGEQYF	TGTGCCAGCAGGCCCGGGACAGGGGGGGGTGAGCAGTACTTC
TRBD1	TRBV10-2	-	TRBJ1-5	CARDRGNQPQHF	TGCGCCAGAGACAGGGGCAATCAGCCCCAGCATTTT
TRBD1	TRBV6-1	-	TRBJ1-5	CASRGQGSNQPQHF	TGTGCCAGCAGGGGACAGGGGAGCAATCAGCCCCAGCATTTT
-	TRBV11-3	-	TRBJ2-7	CASSYGTVREQYF	TGTGCCAGCAGCTACGGGACTGTGCGCGAGCAGTACTTC
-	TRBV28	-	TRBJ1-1	CATDGGISGTEAFF	TGTGCCACCGACGGGGGGATTTCGGGTACTGAAGCTTTCTTT
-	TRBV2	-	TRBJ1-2	CASGTNSMGGYTF	TGTGCCAGCGGGACTAACTCTATGGGTGGCTACACCTTC
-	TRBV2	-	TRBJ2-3	CASRGGTSTDTQYF	TGTGCCAGCAGGGGCGGGACCAGCACAGATACGCAGTATTTT
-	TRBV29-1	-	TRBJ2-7	CSVRPQGTYEQYF	TGCAGCGTTCGGCCTCAGGGAACCTACGAGCAGTACTTC
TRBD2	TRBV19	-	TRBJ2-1	CASSRGEGAVYNEQFF	TGTGCCAGTAGCCGAGGGGAGGGTGCGGTCTACAATGAGCAGTTCTTC
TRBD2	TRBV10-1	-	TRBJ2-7	CASRPLAGYEQYF	TGCGCCAGCAGACCTCTAGCGGGGTACGAGCAGTACTTC
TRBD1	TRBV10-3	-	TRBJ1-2	CAIRAGGEHSRGYTF	TGTGCCATCCGGGCAGGGGGTGAACATAGTCGTGGCTACACCTTC
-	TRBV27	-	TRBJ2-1	CASSLRRGPEQFF	TGTGCCAGCAGTTTGCGGCGGGGTCCTGAGCAGTTCTTC
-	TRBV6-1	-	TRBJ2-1	CASSEEAGFRNEQFF	TGTGCCAGCAGTGAAGAGGCGGGCTTCAGGAATGAGCAGTTCTTC
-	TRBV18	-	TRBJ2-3	CASSPLSGGSTDTQYF	TGTGCCAGCTCACCACTTAGTGGGGGGAGCACAGATACGCAGTATTTT
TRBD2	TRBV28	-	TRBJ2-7	CATIPGTSLYEQYF	TGTGCCACTATCCCCGGGACTAGCCTCTACGAGCAGTACTTC
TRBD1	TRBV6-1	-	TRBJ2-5	CASATGVQETQYF	TGTGCAAGTGCCACAGGGGTCCAAGAGACCCAGTACTTC
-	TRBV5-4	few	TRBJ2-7	CASSLGGTATYEQYF	TGTGCCAGCAGCTTGGGCGGGACCGCTACCTACGAGCAGTACTTC
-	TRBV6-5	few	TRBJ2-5	CASSYGRETQYF	TGTGCCAGCAGTTACGGGAGGGAGACCCAGTACTTC
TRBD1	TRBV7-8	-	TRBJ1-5	CASSLGPQGDNQPQHF	TGTGCCAGCAGCTTAGGACCACAGGGGGACAATCAGCCCCAGCATTTT
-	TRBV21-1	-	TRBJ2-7	CASSTKGLGLAGAYEQYF	TGTGCCAGCAGCACAAAGGGGCTTGGACTAGCGGGAGCTTACGAGCAGTACTTC
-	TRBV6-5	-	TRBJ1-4	CASSSPGGDEKLFF	TGTGCCAGCAGTTCCCCGGGAGGGGATGAAAAACTGTTTTTT
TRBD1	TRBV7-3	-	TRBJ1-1	CASSPGTDTEAFF	TGTGCCAGCAGCCCCGGGACAGACACTGAAGCTTTCTTT
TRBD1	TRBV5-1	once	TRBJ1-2	CASSPGTGGYGYTF	TGCGCCAGCAGCCCCGGGACAGGGGGCTATGGCTACACCTTC
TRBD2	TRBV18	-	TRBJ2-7	CASRAGGSEQYF	TGTGCCAGCCGCGCCGGGGGGAGCGAGCAGTACTTC
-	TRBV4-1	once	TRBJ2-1	CASSLLAPNEQFF	TGCGCCAGCAGCCTTCTAGCGCCTAATGAGCAGTTCTTC
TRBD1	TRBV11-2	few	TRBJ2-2	CASSLAPPDRKNTGELFF	TGTGCCAGCAGCTTAGCCCCCCCGGACAGGAAGAACACCGGGGAGCTGTTTTTT
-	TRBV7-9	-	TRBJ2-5	CASSSSETQYF	TGTGCCAGCAGCTCTAGTGAGACCCAGTACTTC
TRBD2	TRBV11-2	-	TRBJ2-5	CASSPPLAERETQYF	TGTGCCAGCTCTCCCCCACTAGCGGAGAGGGAGACCCAGTACTTC